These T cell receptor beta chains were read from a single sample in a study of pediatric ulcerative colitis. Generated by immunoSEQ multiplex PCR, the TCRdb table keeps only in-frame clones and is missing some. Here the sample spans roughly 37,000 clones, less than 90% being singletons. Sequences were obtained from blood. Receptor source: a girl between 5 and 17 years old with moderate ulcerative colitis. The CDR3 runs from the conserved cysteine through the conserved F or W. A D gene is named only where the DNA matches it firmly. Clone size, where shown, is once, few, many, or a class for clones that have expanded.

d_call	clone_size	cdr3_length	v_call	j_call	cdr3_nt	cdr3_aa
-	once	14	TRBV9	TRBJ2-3	TGTGCCAGCAGCGTAGCCGCGTCGGTAGATACGCAGTATTTT	CASSVAASVDTQYF
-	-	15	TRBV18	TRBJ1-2	TGTGCCAGCTCACCGGAAATAGGACAGAGCTATGGCTACACCTTC	CASSPEIGQSYGYTF
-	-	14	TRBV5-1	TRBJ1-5	TGCGCCAGCAGCGGGGGGCCAGCCGAGGGGCCCCAGCATTTT	CASSGGPAEGPQHF
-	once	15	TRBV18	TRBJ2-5	TGTGCCAGCTCACCCTTACCGGGACAACAAGAGACCCAGTACTTC	CASSPLPGQQETQYF
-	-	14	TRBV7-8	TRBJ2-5	TGTGCCAGCAGCTTAGGAGGGAGGCAAGAGACCCAGTACTTC	CASSLGGRQETQYF
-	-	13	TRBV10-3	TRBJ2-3	TGTGCCATCAGTGAGGCCCGGACGGATACGCAGTATTTT	CAISEARTDTQYF
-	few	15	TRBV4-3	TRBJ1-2	TGCGCCAGCAGCCAAGGGGCCGGGACACCCTATGGCTACACCTTC	CASSQGAGTPYGYTF
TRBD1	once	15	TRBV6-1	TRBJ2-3	TGTGCCAGCCGAGACAGGGCAGGGAGCACAGATACGCAGTATTTT	CASRDRAGSTDTQYF
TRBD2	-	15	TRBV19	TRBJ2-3	TGTGCCAGTAGTGAAAGGGCTAGCGGGGGAGATACGCAGTATTTT	CASSERASGGDTQYF
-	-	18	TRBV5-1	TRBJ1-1	TGCGCCAGCAGCCGAAGCTCCCATGCCCCAAACCGTGACACTGAAGCTTTCTTT	CASSRSSHAPNRDTEAFF
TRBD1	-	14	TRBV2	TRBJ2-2	TGTGCCAGCAGTGAACTCACAGGGGGCGGGGAGCTGTTTTTT	CASSELTGGGELFF
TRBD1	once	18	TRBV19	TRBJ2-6	TGTGCCAGTAGTCCAAGGACAGGGGGTATCACTGGGGCCAACGTCCTGACTTTC	CASSPRTGGITGANVLTF
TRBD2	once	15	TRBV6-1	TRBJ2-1	TGTGCCAGCAGCTCGTTAGCGGGGGGCTACAATGAGCAGTTCTTC	CASSSLAGGYNEQFF
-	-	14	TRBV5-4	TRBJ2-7	TGTGCCAGCAGCTTGGGGGGGGCGAGGTACGAGCAGTACTTC	CASSLGGARYEQYF
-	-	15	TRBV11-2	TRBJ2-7	TGTGCCAGCAGGACCGCGGGGCAGGGTGTCTACGAGCAGTACTTC	CASRTAGQGVYEQYF
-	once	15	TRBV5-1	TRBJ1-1	TGCGCCAGCACCAATATGGAGGGTCTGAACACTGAAGCTTTCTTT	CASTNMEGLNTEAFF
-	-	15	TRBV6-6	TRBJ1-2	TGTGCCAGCAGCCCCCAGGGGAGTCGGGTCTATGGCTACACCTTC	CASSPQGSRVYGYTF
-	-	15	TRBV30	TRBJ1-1	TGTGCCTCTCTTTCGTCCGGCATGACATACACTGAAGCTTTCTTT	CASLSSGMTYTEAFF
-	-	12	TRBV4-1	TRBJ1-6	TGCGCCAGCAGCCGAAATAATTCACCCCTCCACTTT	CASSRNNSPLHF
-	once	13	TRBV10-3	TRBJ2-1	TGTGCCATCAGGTCAACTAGCTACAATGAGCAGTTCTTC	CAIRSTSYNEQFF
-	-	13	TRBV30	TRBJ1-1	TGTGCCTGGAGTGTCCAAGGGGACACTGAAGCTTTCTTT	CAWSVQGDTEAFF
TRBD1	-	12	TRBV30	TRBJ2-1	TGTGCCTGGAGCCCAGGGGGCGGTGAGCAGTTCTTC	CAWSPGGGEQFF